A selection of T cell receptor beta chains follows, all from one sample in a study of cytomegalovirus exposure and HLA in healthy donors. Profiling relied on immunoSEQ multiplex PCR, and the TCRdb table lists in-frame clones only, not all of them. The table has 55,000 to 70,000 clones, around 88% seen once. The sample comprised PBMCs. The receptors shown here come from a woman aged 18-30 years in good health and CMV-seronegative. The CDR3 runs from the conserved cysteine through the conserved F or W. A D gene is named only where the DNA matches it firmly. Size values are once, few and many counts, or a class for expanded clones, and some rows have none.

V	D	size	J	DNA	CDR3
TRBV10-3	-	-	TRBJ1-1	TGTGCCACCGATGGGGGGTTGAACACTGAAGCTTTCTTT	CATDGGLNTEAFF
TRBV7-9	TRBD1	-	TRBJ1-6	TGTGCCAGCAGCCCGCGGACAGGCCCCGAATCACCCCTCCACTTT	CASSPRTGPESPLHF
TRBV4-3	TRBD1	-	TRBJ2-5	TGCGCCAGCAGCCAAGAGTACAGGGGGCAAGAGACCCAGTACTTC	CASSQEYRGQETQYF
TRBV6-6	-	-	TRBJ2-5	TGTGCCAGCAACGGAGGGGGCGAAGGAGAGACCCAGTACTTC	CASNGGGEGETQYF
TRBV29-1	TRBD1	-	TRBJ1-1	TGCAGCGTTAATGCCGCCTCCCGGGACAGGGCCTCTGAAGCTTTCTTT	CSVNAASRDRASEAFF
TRBV4-1	-	-	TRBJ2-5	TGCGCCAGCAGCCAAGTTTCGGCGGTTCAAGAGACCCAGTACTTC	CASSQVSAVQETQYF
TRBV12-5	-	-	TRBJ1-6	TGTGCTAGTGGTTTGTACGAGGGCATTTCACCCCTCCACTTT	CASGLYEGISPLHF
TRBV7-9	-	-	TRBJ1-1	TGTGCCAGCAGCTTAGTGTCCTCGGCGGCTGAAGCTTTCTTT	CASSLVSSAAEAFF
TRBV27	-	-	TRBJ2-1	TGTGCCAGCAGTCCTCCTAGCGAACTATACAATGAGCAGTTCTTC	CASSPPSELYNEQFF
TRBV28	-	-	TRBJ1-5	TGTGCCAGCAGTTGGAGTGGGGGGTCCAATCAGCCCCAGCATTTT	CASSWSGGSNQPQHF
TRBV27	-	-	TRBJ2-1	TGTGCCAGCAGTTCAAGCTCGATAGGGGAGGCCAATGAGCAGTTCTTC	CASSSSSIGEANEQFF
TRBV10-3	-	-	TRBJ2-2	TGTGCCATCAGTGAGTCTGGCAGGGTGACCACCGGGGAGCTGTTTTTT	CAISESGRVTTGELFF
TRBV4-1	TRBD2	few	TRBJ2-2	TGCGCCAGCAGCCGTGGACTAGATCCGCCGAACACCGGGGAGCTGTTTTTT	CASSRGLDPPNTGELFF
TRBV19	-	-	TRBJ1-6	TGTGCCAGTAGTATTGAGTTTGAGTCACCCCTCCACTTT	CASSIEFESPLHF
TRBV15	TRBD2	-	TRBJ2-7	TGTGCCACCAGCAGAGATAGGGCTAGCGGCGCCTACGAGCAGTACTTC	CATSRDRASGAYEQYF
TRBV13	-	-	TRBJ1-4	TGTGCCAGCAGCTTAAGAACAGGGAATGAAAAACTGTTTTTT	CASSLRTGNEKLFF
TRBV18	TRBD1	-	TRBJ2-7	TGTGCCAGCTCACCGGGGACAGGGTCCTACGAGCAGTACTTC	CASSPGTGSYEQYF
TRBV7-9	TRBD1	-	TRBJ1-3	TGTGCCAGCAGCTCCCCCCAGGGGGGCTCTGGAAACACCATATATTTT	CASSSPQGGSGNTIYF